This T cell receptor beta chain was identified during a study of technical replicates of blood from a handful of donors. Libraries were prepared by immunoSEQ multiplex PCR; TCRdb keeps only in-frame clonotypes and omits some of them. The top ten hold 0.2% to 0.3% of the sample, which has 75,000 to 95,000 clones, 85% to 95% seen once. The CDR3 length is 15 residues. From germline, CDR1 is SGDLS and CDR2 YYNGEE. The V and J ends lost 0 bases and 3 bases respectively, with 13 bases between them. This TCR derives from a human donor in good health. The gene calls are TRBV9 and TRBJ2-7; maybe TRBD1 (5 bases). Sequenced material: T cells isolated from PBMCs. CDR3 loop: CASSVAGDSVYEQYF. The DNA for the CDR3 is TGTGCCAGCAGCGTAGCCGGCGACAGTGTCTACGAGCAGTACTTC. Based on the CDR3 plus reference TRBV9 and TRBJ2-7, the full variable domain is DSGVTQTPKHLITATGQRVTLRCSPRSGDLSVYWYQQSLDQGLQFLIQYYNGEERAKGNILERFSAQQFPDLHSELNLSSLELGDSALYFCASSVAGDSVYEQYFGPGTRLTVT.